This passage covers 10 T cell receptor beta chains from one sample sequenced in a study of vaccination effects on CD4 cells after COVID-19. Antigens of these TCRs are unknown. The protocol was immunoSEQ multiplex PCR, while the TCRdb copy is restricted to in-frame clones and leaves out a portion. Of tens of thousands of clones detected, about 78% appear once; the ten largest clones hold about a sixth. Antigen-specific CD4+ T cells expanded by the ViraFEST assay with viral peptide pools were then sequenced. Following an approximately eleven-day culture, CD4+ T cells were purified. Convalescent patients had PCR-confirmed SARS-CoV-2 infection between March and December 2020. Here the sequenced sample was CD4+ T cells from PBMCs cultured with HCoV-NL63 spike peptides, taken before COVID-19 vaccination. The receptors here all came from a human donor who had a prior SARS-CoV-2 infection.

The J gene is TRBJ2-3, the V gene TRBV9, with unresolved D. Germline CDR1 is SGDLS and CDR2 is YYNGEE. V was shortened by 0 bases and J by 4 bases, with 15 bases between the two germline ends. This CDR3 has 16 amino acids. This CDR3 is CASSVAVNLGSDTQYF. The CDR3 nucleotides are TGTGCCAGCAGCGTAGCGGTGAATTTGGGCTCAGATACGCAGTATTTT.

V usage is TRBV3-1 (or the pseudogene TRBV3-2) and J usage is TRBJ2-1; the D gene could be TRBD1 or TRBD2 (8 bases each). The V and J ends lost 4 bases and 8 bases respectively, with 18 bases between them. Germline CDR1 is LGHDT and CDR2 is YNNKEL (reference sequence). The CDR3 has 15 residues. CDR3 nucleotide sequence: TGTGCCAGCAGCCTAGCGGGACAGGCTATCGATGAGCAGTTCTTC. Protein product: CASSLAGQAIDEQFF.

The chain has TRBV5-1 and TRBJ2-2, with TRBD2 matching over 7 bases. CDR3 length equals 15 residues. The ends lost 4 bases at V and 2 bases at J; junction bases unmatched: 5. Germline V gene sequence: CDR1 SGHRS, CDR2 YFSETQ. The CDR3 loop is CASSPGTINTGELFF. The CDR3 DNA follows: TGCGCCAGCAGCCCGGGGACTATAAACACCGGGGAGCTGTTTTTT.

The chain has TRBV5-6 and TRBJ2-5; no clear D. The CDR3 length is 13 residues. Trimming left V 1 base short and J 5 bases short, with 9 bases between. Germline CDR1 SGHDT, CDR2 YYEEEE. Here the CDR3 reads CASSLWQGETQYF. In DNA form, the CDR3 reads TGTGCCAGCAGCTTGTGGCAAGGGGAGACCCAGTACTTC.

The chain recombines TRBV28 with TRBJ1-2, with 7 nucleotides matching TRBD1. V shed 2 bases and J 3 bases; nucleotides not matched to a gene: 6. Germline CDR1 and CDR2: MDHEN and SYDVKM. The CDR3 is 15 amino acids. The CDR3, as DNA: TGTGCCAGCAGTTTAGGGGGACAGATTCACTATGGCTACACCTTC. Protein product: CASSLGGQIHYGYTF.

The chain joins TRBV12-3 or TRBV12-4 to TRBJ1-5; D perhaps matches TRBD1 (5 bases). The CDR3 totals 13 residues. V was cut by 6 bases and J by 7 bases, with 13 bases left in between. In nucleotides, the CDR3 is TGTGCCAGCAGGGCCGCAGGGCTCCAGCCCCAGCATTTT. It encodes CASRAAGLQPQHF.

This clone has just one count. This CDR3 is CASSRDRGPHEQYF. For the CDR3, the DNA is TGCGCCAGCAGCAGGGACAGGGGGCCTCACGAGCAGTACTTC. This rearrangement joins TRBV5-1 to TRBJ2-7; 12 bases align to TRBD1. Per the germline V gene, CDR1 is SGHRS and CDR2 is YFSETQ. J was trimmed by 5 bases and V by 4 bases; bases with no gene match: 4. The length of the CDR3 is 14 residues.

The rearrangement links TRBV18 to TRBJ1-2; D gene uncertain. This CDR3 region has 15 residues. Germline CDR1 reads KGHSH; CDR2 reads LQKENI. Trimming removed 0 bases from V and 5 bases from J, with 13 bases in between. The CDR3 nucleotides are TGTGCCAGCTCACCACCGGGGTGGGTCCCATATGGCTACACCTTC. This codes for CASSPPGWVPYGYTF. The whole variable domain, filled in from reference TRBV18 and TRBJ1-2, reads NAGVMQNPRHLVRRRGQEARLRCSPMKGHSHVYWYRQLPEEGLKFMVYLQKENIIDESGMPKERFSAEFPKEGPSILRIQQVVRGDSAAYFCASSPPGWVPYGYTFGSGTRLTVV.

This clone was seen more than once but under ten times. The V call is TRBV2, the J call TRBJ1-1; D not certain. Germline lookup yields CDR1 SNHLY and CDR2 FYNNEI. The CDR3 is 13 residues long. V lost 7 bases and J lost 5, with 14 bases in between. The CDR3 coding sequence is TGTGCCAGCAAATTAGAGAGTGGGACTGAAGCTTTCTTT. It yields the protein CASKLESGTEAFF.

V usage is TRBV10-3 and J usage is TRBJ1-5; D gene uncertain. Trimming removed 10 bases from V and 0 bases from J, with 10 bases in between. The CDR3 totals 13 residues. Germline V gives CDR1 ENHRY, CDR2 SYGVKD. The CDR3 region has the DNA TGTGCCAGCTCGGGGTATAGCAATCAGCCCCAGCATTTT. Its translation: CASSGYSNQPQHF.